These 16 T cell receptor beta chains were sequenced from one sample in a study of blood T cell repertoires in COVID-19. TCRdb keeps only in-frame clones here, not all; method: immunoSEQ multiplex PCR. The repertoire holds 250,000 to 350,000 clones, with around 87% as singletons. Material: peripheral blood. The receptor source for this set is a woman in her fifties or sixties who had recovered from COVID-19.

The chain joins TRBV7-8 to TRBJ2-1; 13 bases fit TRBD2. Germline V gene data show CDR1 as SGHVS and CDR2 as FQNEAQ. This CDR3 has 18 amino acids. With V trimmed by 4 bases and J by 8 bases, 14 bases remained unmatched. CDR3 nucleotide sequence: TGTGCCAGCAGCTCCGACACCCGACTAGCGGGGGGTTTGGATGAGCAGTTCTTC. Amino acid sequence: CASSSDTRLAGGLDEQFF.

The chain combines TRBV4-3 with TRBJ2-7; maybe TRBD1 (6 bases). Deletions cut 0 bases from V and 5 bases from J, with 23 bases between. Germline values: CDR1 LGHNA, CDR2 YSLEER. The CDR3 has 18 residues. DNA of the CDR3: TGCGCCAGCAGCCAAGATTTGCCCACGCGAACAGGGATCGACGAGCAGTACTTC. Its protein is CASSQDLPTRTGIDEQYF.

This rearrangement joins TRBV10-3 to TRBJ2-2; TRBD1 agrees at 10 bases. Trimming removed 9 bases from V and 3 bases from J; junction bases left unmatched: 4. CDR3 size: 14 residues. Germline CDR1 ENHRY, CDR2 SYGVKD. The CDR3 protein is CAMGQGTHTGELFF. DNA for the CDR3: TGTGCCATGGGACAGGGGACCCACACCGGGGAGCTGTTTTTT.

The V gene is TRBV19, the J gene TRBJ2-7; TRBD2 is a possible D gene (5 bases). This CDR3 region has 13 residues. Germline CDR1 is LNHDA and CDR2 is SQIVND (reference sequence). CDR3 nucleotide sequence: TGTGAGATGGCCGGGAACCCTTCCTACGAGCAGTACTTC. Translated: CEMAGNPSYEQYF.

The genes are TRBV4-1 and TRBJ1-3; D is uncertain. The CDR3 sequence is 16 residues long. Trimming left V 0 bases short and J 0 bases short, with 9 bases between. Germline lookup yields CDR1 MGHRA and CDR2 YSYEKL. The CDR3 sequence is CASSQDMRASGNTIYF. The DNA for the CDR3 is TGCGCCAGCAGCCAAGATATGAGGGCCTCTGGAAACACCATATATTTT.

The chain links TRBV5-1 to TRBJ2-5; TRBD2 matches at 7 bases. With V trimmed by 4 bases and J by 4 bases, 10 bases remained unmatched. The CDR3 is 15 amino acids. Germline CDR1 is SGHRS and CDR2 is YFSETQ. The CDR3 coding sequence is TGCGCCAGCAGCGGGGGGGTTAGCAGGGCAGAGACCCAGTACTTC. This encodes CASSGGVSRAETQYF.

J is TRBJ2-1 and V is TRBV10-1; D is ambiguous. The germline V gene has CDR1 WNHNN and CDR2 SYGVQD (reference sequence). The CDR3 consists of 12 residues. V was clipped by 0 bases and J by 11 bases, with 8 bases between them. The DNA for the CDR3 is TGCGCCAGCAGTGAGTCTGGCGGCAAGCAGTTCTTC. It specifies CASSESGGKQFF.

The sample holds one count of this clone. The chain has TRBV24-1 and TRBJ2-1, with D tentatively TRBD2 (7 bases). Germline V gives CDR1 KGHDR, CDR2 SFDVKD. V lost 3 bases and J lost 3, with 20 bases in between. The CDR3 runs 18 residues. In DNA, the CDR3 is TGTGCCACCAGTGATCCCTCTTTACCGGGGGGCCACTACAATGAGCAGTTCTTC. It codes for CATSDPSLPGGHYNEQFF.

The chain combines TRBV4-3 with TRBJ2-6; D gene uncertain. CDR1 is LGHNA, CDR2 YSLEER, per germline. The CDR3 sequence is 16 residues long. V was pared by 1 base and J by 0 bases, with 7 bases between. In nucleotides, the CDR3 is TGCGCCAGCAGCCAAGGGGCCTACTCTGGGGCCAACGTCCTGACTTTC. Translation gives CASSQGAYSGANVLTF.

In DNA form, the CDR3 reads TGCGCCAGCAGCTTGCGGGGTGCTTCGGACAGGACGATCTATGGCTACACCTTC. The encoded protein is CASSLRGASDRTIYGYTF. This chain uses TRBV5-1 with TRBJ1-2, with 7 bases matching TRBD1. Trimming cost V 1 base and J 4 bases; bases outside gene matches: 16. The CDR3 runs 18 residues. CDR1 is SGHRS and CDR2 is YFSETQ in the germline V gene.

This chain links TRBV7-2 with TRBJ2-2, with TRBD1 as a possible D gene (6 bases). Trimming shortened V by 1 base and J by 7 bases, and 13 bases separated the two germline ends. This CDR3 contains 15 residues. Germline V gene lookup returns CDR1 SGHTA and CDR2 FQGNSA. The CDR3 DNA sequence: TGTGCCAGCAGCTTAGGGGCCGCAGGGGTCGGGGAGCTGTTTTTT. It translates to CASSLGAAGVGELFF.

The J gene is TRBJ1-1, the V gene TRBV5-6; 10 positions agree with TRBD1. In germline, CDR1 is SGHDT, CDR2 YYEEEE. The CDR3 is made up of 16 amino acids. Losses at the gene ends were 7 bases for V and 4 bases for J; bases not matched to a gene: 13. The CDR3 DNA is TGTGCCAGCCTGGGACAGGGGAAAGGATTTAGCACTGAAGCTTTCTTT. Translated: CASLGQGKGFSTEAFF.

The chain uses TRBV15 and TRBJ1-4; the match to TRBD1 covers 8 bases. Losses at the gene ends were 2 bases for V and 8 bases for J; bases not matched to a gene: 7. There are 15 residues in the CDR3. Germline-derived CDR1 and CDR2 are LNHNV and YYDKDF (reference sequence). CDR3 nucleotides: TGTGCCACCAGCAGAAACAGGGGGGGCAACGAAAAACTGTTTTTT. This encodes CATSRNRGGNEKLFF.

The genes are TRBV7-2 and TRBJ1-4, with 11 positions matching TRBD1. The CDR3 is made up of 15 amino acids. Germline V CDR1 and CDR2: SGHTA, FQGNSA. The junction had 3 bases not matched to a gene; V was cut back by 5 bases and J by 4 bases. The CDR3 bases are TGTGCCAGCAGCCCCGGGACAGGGGGTAATGAAAAACTGTTTTTT. It codes for CASSPGTGGNEKLFF. The variable domain in full, completed from reference TRBV7-2 and TRBJ1-4, reads GAGVSQSPSNKVTEKGKDVELRCDPISGHTALYWYRQSLGQGLEFLIYFQGNSAPDKSGLPSDRFSAERTGGSVSTLTIQRTQQEDSAVYLCASSPGTGGNEKLFFGSGTQLSVL.

V and J are TRBV2 and TRBJ2-2; maybe TRBD1 (6 bases). The CDR3 has 13 residues. The germline gives CDR1 SNHLY, CDR2 FYNNEI. Trimming left V 6 bases short and J 7 bases short, with 12 bases between. CDR3 nucleotides: TGTGCCAGCAGACGACCGGGACACGGGGAGCTGTTTTTT. This encodes CASRRPGHGELFF.

The chain joins TRBV7-9 to TRBJ2-7; no firm D call. Germline V gene lookup returns CDR1 SEHNR and CDR2 FQNEAQ (reference sequence). The CDR3 contains 10 residues. Trimming took 6 bases from V and 5 from J, leaving 5 bases between them. CDR3 loop: CASRGNEQYF. The CDR3 DNA is TGTGCCAGCAGGGGCAACGAGCAGTACTTC. Drawing the rest from reference TRBV7-9 and TRBJ2-7, the complete variable domain is DTGVSQNPRHKITKRGQNVTFRCDPISEHNRLYWYRQTLGQGPEFLTYFQNEAQLEKSRLLSDRFSAERPKGSFSTLEIQRTEQGDSAMYLCASRGNEQYFGPGTRLTVT.